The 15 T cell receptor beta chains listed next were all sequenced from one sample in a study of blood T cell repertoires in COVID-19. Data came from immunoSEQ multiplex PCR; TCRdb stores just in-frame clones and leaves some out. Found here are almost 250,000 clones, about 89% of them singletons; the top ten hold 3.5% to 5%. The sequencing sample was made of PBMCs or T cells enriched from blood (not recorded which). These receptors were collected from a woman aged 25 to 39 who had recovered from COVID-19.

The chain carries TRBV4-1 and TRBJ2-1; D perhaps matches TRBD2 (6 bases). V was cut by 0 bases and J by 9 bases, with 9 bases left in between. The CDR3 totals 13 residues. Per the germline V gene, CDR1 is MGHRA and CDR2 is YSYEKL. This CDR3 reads CASSQDRGGEQFF. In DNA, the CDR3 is TGCGCCAGCAGCCAAGATCGGGGAGGTGAGCAGTTCTTC.

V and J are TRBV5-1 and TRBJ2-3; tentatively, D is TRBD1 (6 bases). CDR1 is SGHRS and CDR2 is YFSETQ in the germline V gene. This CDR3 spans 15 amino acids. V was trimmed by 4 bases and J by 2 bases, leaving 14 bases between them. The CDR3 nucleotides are TGCGCCAGCAGCGCACAAGGACAGCACACAGATACGCAGTATTTT. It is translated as CASSAQGQHTDTQYF.

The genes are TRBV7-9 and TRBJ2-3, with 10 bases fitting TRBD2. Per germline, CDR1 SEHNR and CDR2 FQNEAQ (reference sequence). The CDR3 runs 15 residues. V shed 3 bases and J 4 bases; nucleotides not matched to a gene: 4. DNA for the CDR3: TGTGCCAGCAGCTTGGGCCTAGCGGGAGCAGATACGCAGTATTTT. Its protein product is CASSLGLAGADTQYF.

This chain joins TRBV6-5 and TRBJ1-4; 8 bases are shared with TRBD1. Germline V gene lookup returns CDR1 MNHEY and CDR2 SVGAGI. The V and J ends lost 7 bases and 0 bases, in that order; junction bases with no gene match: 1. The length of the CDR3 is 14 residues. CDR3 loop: CASKTGATNEKLFF. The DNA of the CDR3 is TGTGCCAGCAAGACAGGGGCAACTAATGAAAAACTGTTTTTT.

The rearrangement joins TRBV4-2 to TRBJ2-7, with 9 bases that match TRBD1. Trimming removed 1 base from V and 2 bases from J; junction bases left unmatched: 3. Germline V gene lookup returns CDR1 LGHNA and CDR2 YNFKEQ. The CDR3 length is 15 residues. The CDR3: CASSQVGTGPYEQYF. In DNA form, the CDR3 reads TGTGCCAGCAGCCAAGTGGGGACAGGGCCCTACGAGCAGTACTTC.

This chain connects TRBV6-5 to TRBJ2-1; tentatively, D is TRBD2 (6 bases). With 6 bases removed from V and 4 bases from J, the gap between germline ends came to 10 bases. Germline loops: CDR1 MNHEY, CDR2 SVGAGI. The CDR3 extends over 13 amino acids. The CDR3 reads CASRVGGYNEQFF. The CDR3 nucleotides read TGTGCCAGCAGGGTTGGAGGGTACAATGAGCAGTTCTTC.

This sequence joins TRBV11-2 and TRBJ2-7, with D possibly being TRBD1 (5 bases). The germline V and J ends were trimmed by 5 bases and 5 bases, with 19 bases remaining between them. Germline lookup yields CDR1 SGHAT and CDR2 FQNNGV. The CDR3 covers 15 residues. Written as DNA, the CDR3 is TGTGCCAGCAGCCCGACGCGAAGGGGAATCGACGAGCAGTACTTC. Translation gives CASSPTRRGIDEQYF.

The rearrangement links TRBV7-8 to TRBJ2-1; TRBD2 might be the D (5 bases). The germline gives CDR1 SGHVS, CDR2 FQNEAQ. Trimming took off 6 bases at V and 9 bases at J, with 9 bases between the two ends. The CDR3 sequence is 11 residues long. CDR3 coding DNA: TGTGCCAGCAGAAGAGAGGGTGAGCAGTTCTTC. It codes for CASRREGEQFF.

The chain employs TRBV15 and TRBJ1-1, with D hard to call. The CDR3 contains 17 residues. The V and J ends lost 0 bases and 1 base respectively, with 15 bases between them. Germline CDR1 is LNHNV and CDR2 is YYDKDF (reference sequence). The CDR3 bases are TGTGCCACCAGCAGAGATAGAGTAACCCAACCGAACACTGAAGCTTTCTTT. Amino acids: CATSRDRVTQPNTEAFF. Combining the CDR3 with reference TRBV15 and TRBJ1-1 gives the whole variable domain DAMVIQNPRYQVTQFGKPVTLSCSQTLNHNVMYWYQQKSSQAPKLLFHYYDKDFNNEADTPDNFQSRRPNTSFCFLDIRSPGLGDTAMYLCATSRDRVTQPNTEAFFGQGTRLTVV.

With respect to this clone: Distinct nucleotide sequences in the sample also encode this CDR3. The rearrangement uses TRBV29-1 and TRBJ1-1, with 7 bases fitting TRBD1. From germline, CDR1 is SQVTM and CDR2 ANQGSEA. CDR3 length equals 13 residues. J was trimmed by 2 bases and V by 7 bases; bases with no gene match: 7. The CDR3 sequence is CSGGDRLNTEAFF. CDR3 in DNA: TGCAGCGGAGGGGACAGATTAAACACTGAAGCTTTCTTT.

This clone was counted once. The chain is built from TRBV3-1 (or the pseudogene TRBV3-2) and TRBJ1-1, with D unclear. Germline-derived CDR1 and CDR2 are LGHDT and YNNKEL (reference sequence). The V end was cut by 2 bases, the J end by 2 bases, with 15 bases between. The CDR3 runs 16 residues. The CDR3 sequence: CASSQQPSSVNTEAFF. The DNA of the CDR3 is TGTGCCAGCAGCCAACAACCCAGTTCCGTTAACACTGAAGCTTTCTTT.

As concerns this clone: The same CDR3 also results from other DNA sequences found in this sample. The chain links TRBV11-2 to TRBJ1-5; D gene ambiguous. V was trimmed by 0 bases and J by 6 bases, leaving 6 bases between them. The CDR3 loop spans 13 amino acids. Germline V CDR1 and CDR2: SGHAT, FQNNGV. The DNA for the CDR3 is TGTGCCAGCAGCTTAGAACGGGGTCAGCCCCAGCATTTT. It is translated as CASSLERGQPQHF.

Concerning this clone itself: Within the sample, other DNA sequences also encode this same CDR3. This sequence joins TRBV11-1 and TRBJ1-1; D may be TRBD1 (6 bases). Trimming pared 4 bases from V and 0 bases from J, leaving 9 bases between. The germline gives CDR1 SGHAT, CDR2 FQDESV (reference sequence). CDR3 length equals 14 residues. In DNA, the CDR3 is TGTGCCAGCAGCTCCACAGGGATGAACACTGAAGCTTTCTTT. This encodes CASSSTGMNTEAFF.

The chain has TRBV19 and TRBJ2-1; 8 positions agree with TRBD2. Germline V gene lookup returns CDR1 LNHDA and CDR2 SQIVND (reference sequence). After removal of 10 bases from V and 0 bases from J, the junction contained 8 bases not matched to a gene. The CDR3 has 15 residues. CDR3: CATVSLAGSYNEQFF. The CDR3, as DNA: TGTGCCACCGTTAGTCTAGCGGGCTCCTACAATGAGCAGTTCTTC.

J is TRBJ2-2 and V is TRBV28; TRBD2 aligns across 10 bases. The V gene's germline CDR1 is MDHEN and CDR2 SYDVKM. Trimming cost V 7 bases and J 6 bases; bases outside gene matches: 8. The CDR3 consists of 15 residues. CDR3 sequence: CASIASGSRAGELFF. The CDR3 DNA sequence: TGTGCCAGCATTGCTAGCGGGAGTCGGGCCGGGGAGCTGTTTTTT.